The TCR beta chain described here comes from a study of blood T cell repertoires in COVID-19. Looking at the study overall: Sites across the United States, Italy and Spain contributed samples from acute and convalescent COVID-19. In each case, the material was cDNA or gDNA derived from T cells, B-cell-depleted T cells, or PBMCs.

The V and J ends lost 4 bases and 5 bases, in that order; junction bases with no gene match: 8. The CDR3 runs to 16 residues. In germline, CDR1 is LGHDT, CDR2 YNNKEL (reference sequence). The authors' processing: It was from reference gene primer amplification that nucleated cell counts were estimated. Some clones are missing from TCRdb's copy, which holds only in-frame ones; the method was immunoSEQ multiplex PCR. V, J and clone size derive from that table, while D and trimming were established from the DNA sequence. Here the sample spans roughly 100,000 clones, less than 90% being singletons. The source of this sequence is a man aged 45-65 years with acute or convalescent COVID-19. Sequenced: peripheral blood. The chain couples TRBV3-1 (or the pseudogene TRBV3-2) to TRBJ2-1; 10 nucleotides agree with TRBD2. CDR3 nucleotides: TGTGCCAGCAGCCCCACAGCGGGAGGGCCACACAATGAGCAGTTCTTC. Translated: CASSPTAGGPHNEQFF.